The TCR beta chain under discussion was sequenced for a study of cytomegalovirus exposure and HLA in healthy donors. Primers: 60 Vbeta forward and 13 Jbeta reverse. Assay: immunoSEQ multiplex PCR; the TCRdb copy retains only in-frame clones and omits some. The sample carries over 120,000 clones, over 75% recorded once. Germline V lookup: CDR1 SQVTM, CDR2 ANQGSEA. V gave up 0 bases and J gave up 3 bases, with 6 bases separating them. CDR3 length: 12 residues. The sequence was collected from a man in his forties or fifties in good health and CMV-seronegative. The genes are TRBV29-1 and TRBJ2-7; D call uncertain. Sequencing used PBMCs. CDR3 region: CSVEDRSYEQYF. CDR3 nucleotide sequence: TGCAGCGTTGAAGATCGCAGCTACGAGCAGTACTTC.